Listed here are 5 T cell receptor beta chains from one sample, sequenced in a study of CD8 T cells in Susac syndrome. The RNA, roughly 0.45 to 1 ug, was put through reverse transcription using random hexamers. TCRdb processed the immunoSEQ multiplex PCR reads anew with MiXCR; each CDR3 protein has one entry. Altogether about 190,000 distinct CDR3 sequences are present, roughly 94% being singletons, with the ten largest covering around 0.16%. The sequencing input was CD8+ T cells from PBMCs. The receptors were sampled from a human donor with Susac syndrome.

The genes are TRBV27 and TRBJ1-1, with D unresolved. The ends were cut back, 5 bases at V and 4 bases at J, with 14 bases in the middle. The CDR3 consists of 14 residues. Looked up from germline, CDR1 is MNHEY and CDR2 is SMNVEV (reference sequence). For the CDR3, the DNA is TGTGCCAGCAGTGATCTGAGAAGGAGCACTGAAGCTTTCTTT. It specifies CASSDLRRSTEAFF.

This chain joins TRBV9 and TRBJ1-1; D call uncertain. The CDR3 is 13 amino acids. Looked up from germline, CDR1 is SGDLS and CDR2 is YYNGEE. V was trimmed by 7 bases and J by 5 bases, leaving 15 bases between them. The CDR3, as DNA: TGTGCCAGCGACCGAGGATGGGGTACTGAAGCTTTCTTT. This encodes CASDRGWGTEAFF.

The chain has TRBV27 and TRBJ2-6; D possibly matches TRBD1 or TRBD2 (5 bases each). CDR1 and CDR2 from the germline V gene are MNHEY and SMNVEV (reference sequence). The CDR3 is made up of 16 amino acids. V gave up 6 bases and J gave up 0 bases, with 12 bases separating them. The chain's CDR3 is CASSRDGVSGANVLTF. In DNA, the CDR3 is TGTGCCAGCAGCCGGGACGGCGTCTCTGGGGCCAACGTCCTGACTTTC. Using reference TRBV27 and TRBJ2-6 for the parts outside the CDR3, the full variable domain is EAQVTQNPRYLITVTGKKLTVTCSQNMNHEYMSWYRQDPGLGLRQIYYSMNVEVTDKGDVPEGYKVSRKEKRNFPLILESPSPNQTSLYFCASSRDGVSGANVLTFGAGSRLTVL.

The V call is TRBV23-1, the J call TRBJ1-5; D may be TRBD1 (5 bases). TRBV23-1 is known as an ORF, though its function is uncertain. The CDR3 runs to 15 residues. Trimming left V 8 bases short and J 0 bases short, with 14 bases between. CDR3 sequence (DNA): TGCGCCAGCGTCTACAGGATTACTAGCAATCAGCCCCAGCATTTT. It yields the protein CASVYRITSNQPQHF.

The J gene is TRBJ2-1, the V gene TRBV24-1, with no clear D. This CDR3 contains 14 residues. CDR1 is KGHDR and CDR2 is SFDVKD in the germline V gene. V dropped 3 bases and J dropped 5 bases, with 10 bases sitting between them. CDR3 in amino acids: CATSDRTVNNEQFF. CDR3 coding DNA: TGTGCCACCAGTGATCGGACGGTGAACAATGAGCAGTTCTTC.